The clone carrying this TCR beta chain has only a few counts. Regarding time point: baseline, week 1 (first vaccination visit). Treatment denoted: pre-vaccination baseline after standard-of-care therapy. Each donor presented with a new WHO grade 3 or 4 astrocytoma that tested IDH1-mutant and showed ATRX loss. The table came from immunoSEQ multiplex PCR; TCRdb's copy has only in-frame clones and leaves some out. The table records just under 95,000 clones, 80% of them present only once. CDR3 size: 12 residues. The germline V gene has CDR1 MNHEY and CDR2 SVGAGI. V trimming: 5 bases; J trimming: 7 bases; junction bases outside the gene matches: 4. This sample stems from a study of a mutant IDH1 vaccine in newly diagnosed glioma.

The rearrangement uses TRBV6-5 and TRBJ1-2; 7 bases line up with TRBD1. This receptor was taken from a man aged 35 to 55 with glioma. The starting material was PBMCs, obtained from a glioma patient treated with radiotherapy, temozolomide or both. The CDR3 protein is CASSPDRVGYTF. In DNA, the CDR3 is TGTGCCAGCAGTCCCGACAGGGTTGGCTACACCTTC.